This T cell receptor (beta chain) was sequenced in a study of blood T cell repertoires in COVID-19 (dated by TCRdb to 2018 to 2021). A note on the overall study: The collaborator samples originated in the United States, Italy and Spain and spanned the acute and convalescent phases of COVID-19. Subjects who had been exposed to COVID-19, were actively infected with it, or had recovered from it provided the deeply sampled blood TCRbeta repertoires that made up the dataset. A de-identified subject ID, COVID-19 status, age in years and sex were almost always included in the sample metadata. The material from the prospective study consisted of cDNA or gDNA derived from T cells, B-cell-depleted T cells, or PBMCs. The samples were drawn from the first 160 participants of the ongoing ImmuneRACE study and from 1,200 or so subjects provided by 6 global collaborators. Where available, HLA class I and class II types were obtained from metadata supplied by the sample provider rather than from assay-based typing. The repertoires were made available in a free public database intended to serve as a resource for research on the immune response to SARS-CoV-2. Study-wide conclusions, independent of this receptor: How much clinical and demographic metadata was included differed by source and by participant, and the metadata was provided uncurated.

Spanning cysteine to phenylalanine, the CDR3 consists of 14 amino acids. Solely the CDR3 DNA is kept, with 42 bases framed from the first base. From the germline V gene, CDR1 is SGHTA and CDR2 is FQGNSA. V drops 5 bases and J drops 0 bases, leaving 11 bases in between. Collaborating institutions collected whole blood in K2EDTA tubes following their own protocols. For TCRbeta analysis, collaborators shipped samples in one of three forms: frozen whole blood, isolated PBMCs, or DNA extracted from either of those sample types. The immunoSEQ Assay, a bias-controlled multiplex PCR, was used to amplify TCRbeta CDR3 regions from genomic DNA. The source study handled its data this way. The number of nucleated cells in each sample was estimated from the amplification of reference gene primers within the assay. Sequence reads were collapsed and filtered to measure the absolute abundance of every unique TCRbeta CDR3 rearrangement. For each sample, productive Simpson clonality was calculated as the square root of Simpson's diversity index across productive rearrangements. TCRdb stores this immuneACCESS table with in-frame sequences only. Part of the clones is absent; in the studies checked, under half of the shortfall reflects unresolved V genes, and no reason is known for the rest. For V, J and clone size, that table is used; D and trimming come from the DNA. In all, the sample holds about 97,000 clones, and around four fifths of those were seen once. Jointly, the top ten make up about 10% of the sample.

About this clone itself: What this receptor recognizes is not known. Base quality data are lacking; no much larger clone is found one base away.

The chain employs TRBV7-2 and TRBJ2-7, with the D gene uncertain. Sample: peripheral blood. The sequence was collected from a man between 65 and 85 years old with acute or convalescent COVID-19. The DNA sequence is TGTGCCAGCAGCGTTCAACAGAGCTCCTACGAGCAGTACTTC. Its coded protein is CASSVQQSSYEQYF.